This entry lists 8 T cell receptor beta chains sequenced from one sample in a study of CD8 T cells in ankylosing spondylitis. Via MiXCR, TCRdb re-called the 5' RACE reads, giving one row per CDR3 protein. The repertoire has around 40,000 distinct CDR3 sequences, approximately 2.6% of them found once; the top ten carry approximately 4.2%. The specimen sequenced was blood, either unsorted or a sorted T cell fraction (not recorded which). Receptors were obtained from a male donor with ankylosing spondylitis or in good health (not recorded which).

This clonotype was picked up many times. The chain employs TRBV9 and TRBJ2-5; 9 positions match TRBD2. CDR1 SGDLS and CDR2 YYNGEE come from the germline V gene. V trimming: 0 bases; J trimming: 5 bases; junction bases outside the gene matches: 8. The CDR3 consists of 16 residues. The CDR3 loop reads CASSVAPSGTGETQYF. The CDR3 nucleotides read TGTGCCAGCAGCGTAGCTCCTAGCGGGACGGGGGAGACCCAGTACTTC.

This clonotype was seen repeatedly, ten times or more. This chain joins TRBV9 and TRBJ2-1; D is perhaps TRBD1 or TRBD2 (5 bases each). CDR1 is SGDLS and CDR2 is YYNGEE in the germline V gene. The CDR3 sequence is 15 residues long. Trimming shortened V by 3 bases and J by 4 bases, and 14 bases separated the two germline ends. CDR3 protein: CASSGRDPKYNEQFF. CDR3 DNA sequence: TGTGCCAGCAGCGGCCGGGACCCGAAGTACAATGAGCAGTTCTTC.

This clonotype came up many times. The chain is built from TRBV9 and TRBJ1-5; D ambiguous. V dropped 0 bases and J dropped 0 bases, with 10 bases sitting between them. The germline V gene has CDR1 SGDLS and CDR2 YYNGEE. The CDR3 covers 16 residues. The CDR3 region is CASSVGAGDSNQPQHF. The CDR3 coding sequence is TGTGCCAGCAGCGTAGGAGCCGGAGATAGCAATCAGCCCCAGCATTTT.

Many counts were recorded for this clonotype. V is TRBV9 and J is TRBJ1-1, with D possibly being TRBD1 (5 bases). Between the trimmed V and J ends, which lost 0 bases and 1 base, there was a span of 7 bases. There are 14 residues in the CDR3. Looked up from germline, CDR1 is SGDLS and CDR2 is YYNGEE. CDR3 DNA: TGTGCCAGCAGCGTAGTAACAGGGAACACTGAAGCTTTCTTT. It encodes CASSVVTGNTEAFF.

This clonotype occurred many times. The chain has TRBV9 and TRBJ2-3; possibly TRBD2 for D (5 bases). The CDR3 totals 15 residues. V lost 4 bases and J 0 bases, leaving 12 bases between the germline ends. Per germline, CDR1 SGDLS and CDR2 YYNGEE. This chain's CDR3 is CASSLPEVSTDTQYF. The CDR3 DNA sequence: TGTGCCAGCAGCCTCCCGGAGGTCAGCACAGATACGCAGTATTTT.

Ten or more counts support this clonotype. The chain combines TRBV9 with TRBJ2-2, with a tentative D call TRBD1 (5 bases). Germline V CDR1 and CDR2: SGDLS, YYNGEE. Trimming removed 3 bases from V and 5 bases from J, with 17 bases in between. This CDR3 comprises 16 residues. In DNA form, the CDR3 reads TGTGCCAGCAGCGCAATAGGGGCCGGTACAACCGGGGAGCTGTTTTTT. Amino acids: CASSAIGAGTTGELFF.

This clonotype was seen ten or more times. The chain combines TRBV9 with TRBJ1-2, with 8 positions matching TRBD1. The CDR3 is 16 amino acids. Trimming took 5 bases from V and 3 from J; bases not matched to a gene: 12. Per the germline V gene, CDR1 is SGDLS and CDR2 is YYNGEE. The CDR3 loop reads CASSGFLGTGDYGYTF. The DNA of the CDR3 is TGTGCCAGCAGTGGTTTTCTTGGGACAGGTGACTATGGCTACACCTTC.

This clonotype occurred many times. The chain employs TRBV9 and TRBJ2-7, with D possibly matching TRBD2 (5 bases). CDR3 length: 15 residues. Germline assignment: CDR1 SGDLS and CDR2 YYNGEE. V gave up 4 bases and J gave up 4 bases, with 18 bases separating them. CDR3 nucleotide sequence: TGTGCCAGCAGCATGGATCCTAGCTCGACATACGAGCAGTACTTC. Its translation is CASSMDPSSTYEQYF.